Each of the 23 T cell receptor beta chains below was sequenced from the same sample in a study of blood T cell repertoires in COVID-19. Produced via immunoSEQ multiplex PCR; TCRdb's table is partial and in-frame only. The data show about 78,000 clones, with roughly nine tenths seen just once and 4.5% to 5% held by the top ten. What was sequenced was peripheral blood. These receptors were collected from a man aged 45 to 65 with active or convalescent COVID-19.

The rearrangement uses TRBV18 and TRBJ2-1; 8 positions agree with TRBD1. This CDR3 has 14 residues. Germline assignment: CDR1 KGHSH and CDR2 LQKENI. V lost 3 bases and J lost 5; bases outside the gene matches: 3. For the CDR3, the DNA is TGTGCCAGCTCACCCCCGGGACAGGACAATGAGCAGTTCTTC. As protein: CASSPPGQDNEQFF.

The CDR3 sequence is CASSLQGAIHEQYF. DNA of the CDR3: TGTGCCAGCAGTTTACAGGGGGCGATCCACGAGCAGTACTTC. V gene TRBV27 combines with J gene TRBJ2-7, with 8 bases matching TRBD1. The trim removed 2 bases at V and 5 bases at J, leaving 5 bases unmatched. The CDR3 sequence is 14 residues long. Germline assignment: CDR1 MNHEY and CDR2 SMNVEV (reference sequence).

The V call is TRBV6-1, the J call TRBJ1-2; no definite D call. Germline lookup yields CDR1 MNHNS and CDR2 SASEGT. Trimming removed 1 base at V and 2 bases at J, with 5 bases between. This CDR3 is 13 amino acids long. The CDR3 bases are TGTGCCAGCAGTGAAGGTCAGAACTATGGCTACACCTTC. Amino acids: CASSEGQNYGYTF.

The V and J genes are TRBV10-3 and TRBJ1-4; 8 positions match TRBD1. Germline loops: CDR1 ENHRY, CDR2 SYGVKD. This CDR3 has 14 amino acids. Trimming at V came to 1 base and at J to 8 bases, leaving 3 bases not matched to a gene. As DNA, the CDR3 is TGTGCCATCAGTGAGTTAACAGGGGGAGAAAAACTGTTTTTT. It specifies CAISELTGGEKLFF.

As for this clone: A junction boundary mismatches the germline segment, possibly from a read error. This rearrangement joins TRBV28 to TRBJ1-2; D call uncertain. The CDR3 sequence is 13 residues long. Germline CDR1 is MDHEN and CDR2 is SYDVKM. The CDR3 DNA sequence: TGTGCCAGCAGTTTATCCCCTAAGTATGGCTACACCTTC. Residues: CASSLSPKYGYTF.

Here the CDR3 DNA reads TGCGCCAGCAGTGGAGGGCCCCCCTCCGAGCAGTACGTC. This translates into CASSGGPPSEQYV. The chain combines TRBV10-2 with TRBJ2-7; D may be TRBD2 (5 bases). Germline V gene data show CDR1 as WSHSY and CDR2 as SAAADI. Deletions cut 4 bases from V and 6 bases from J, with 13 bases between. This CDR3 has 13 residues.

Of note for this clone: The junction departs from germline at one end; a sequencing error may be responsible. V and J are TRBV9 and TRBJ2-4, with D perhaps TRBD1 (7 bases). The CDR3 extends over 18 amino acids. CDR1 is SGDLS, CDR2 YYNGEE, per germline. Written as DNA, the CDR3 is TGTGCCCGCAGCGTAGGGGGCCTAGGCCGGGGGGCCAAAAACATTCAGTACTTC. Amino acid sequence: CARSVGGLGRGAKNIQYF. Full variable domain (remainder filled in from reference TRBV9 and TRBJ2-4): DSGVTQTPKHLITATGQRVTLRCSPRSGDLSVYWYQQSLDQGLQFLIQYYNGEERAKGNILERFSAQQFPDLHSELNLSSLELGDSALYFCARSVGGLGRGAKNIQYFGAGTRLSVL.

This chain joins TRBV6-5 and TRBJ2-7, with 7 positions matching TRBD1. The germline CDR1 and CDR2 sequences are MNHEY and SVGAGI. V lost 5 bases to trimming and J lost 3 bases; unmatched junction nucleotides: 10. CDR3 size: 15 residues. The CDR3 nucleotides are TGTGCCAGCAGTCCCCGCCAGGGGGACCACTACGAGCAGTACTTC. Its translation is CASSPRQGDHYEQYF.

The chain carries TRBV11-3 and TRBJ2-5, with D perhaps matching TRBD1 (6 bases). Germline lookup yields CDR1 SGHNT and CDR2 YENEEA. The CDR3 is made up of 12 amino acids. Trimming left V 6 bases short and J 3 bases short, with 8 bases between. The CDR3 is CASRGAEETQYF. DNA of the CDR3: TGTGCCAGCAGGGGGGCGGAAGAGACCCAGTACTTC.

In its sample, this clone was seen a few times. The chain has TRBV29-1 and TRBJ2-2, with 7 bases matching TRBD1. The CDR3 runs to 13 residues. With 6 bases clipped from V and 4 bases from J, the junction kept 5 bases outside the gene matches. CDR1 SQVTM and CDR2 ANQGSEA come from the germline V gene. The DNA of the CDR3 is TGCAGCGTGGGACAGATGGGCACCGGGGAGCTGTTTTTT. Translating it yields CSVGQMGTGELFF.

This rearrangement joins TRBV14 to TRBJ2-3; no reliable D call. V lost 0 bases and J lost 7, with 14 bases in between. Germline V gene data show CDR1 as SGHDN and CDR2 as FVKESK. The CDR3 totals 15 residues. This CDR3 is CASSQELVTENTQYF. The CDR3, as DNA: TGTGCCAGCAGCCAAGAGTTGGTGACTGAGAATACGCAGTATTTT. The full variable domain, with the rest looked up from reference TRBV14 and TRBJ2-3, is EAGVTQFPSHSVIEKGQTVTLRCDPISGHDNLYWYRRVMGKEIKFLLHFVKESKQDESGMPNNRFLAERTGGTYSTLKVQPAELEDSGVYFCASSQELVTENTQYFGPGTRLTVL.

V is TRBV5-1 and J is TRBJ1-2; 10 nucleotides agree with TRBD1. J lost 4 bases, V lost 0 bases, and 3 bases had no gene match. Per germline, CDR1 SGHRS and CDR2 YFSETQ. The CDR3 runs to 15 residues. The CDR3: CASSLGQGAGYGYTF. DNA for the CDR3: TGCGCCAGCAGCTTGGGACAGGGGGCAGGCTATGGCTACACCTTC. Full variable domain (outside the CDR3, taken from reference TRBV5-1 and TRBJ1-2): KAGVTQTPRYLIKTRGQQVTLSCSPISGHRSVSWYQQTPGQGLQFLFEYFSETQRNKGNFPGRFSGRQFSNSRSEMNVSTLELGDSALYLCASSLGQGAGYGYTFGSGTRLTVV.

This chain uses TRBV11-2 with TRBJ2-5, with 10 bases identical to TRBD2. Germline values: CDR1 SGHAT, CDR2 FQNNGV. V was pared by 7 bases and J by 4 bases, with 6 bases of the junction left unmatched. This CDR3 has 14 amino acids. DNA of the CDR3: TGTGCCAGCACCATTAGCGGGGGGTCAGAGACCCAGTACTTC. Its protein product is CASTISGGSETQYF.

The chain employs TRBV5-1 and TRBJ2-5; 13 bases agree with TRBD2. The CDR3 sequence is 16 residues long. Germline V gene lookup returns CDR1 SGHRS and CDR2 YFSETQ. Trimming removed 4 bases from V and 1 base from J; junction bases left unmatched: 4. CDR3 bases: TGCGCCAGCAGCCAAGGGACTAGCGGGGCCCAAGAGACCCAGTACTTC. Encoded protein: CASSQGTSGAQETQYF. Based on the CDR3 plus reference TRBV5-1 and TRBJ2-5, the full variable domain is KAGVTQTPRYLIKTRGQQVTLSCSPISGHRSVSWYQQTPGQGLQFLFEYFSETQRNKGNFPGRFSGRQFSNSRSEMNVSTLELGDSALYLCASSQGTSGAQETQYFGPGTRLLVL.

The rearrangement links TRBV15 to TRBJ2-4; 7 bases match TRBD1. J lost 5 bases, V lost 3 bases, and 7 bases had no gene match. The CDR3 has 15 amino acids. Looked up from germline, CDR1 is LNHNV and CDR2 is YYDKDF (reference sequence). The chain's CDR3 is CATSSYGTEENIQYF. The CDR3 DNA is TGTGCCACCAGCAGTTACGGGACAGAGGAAAACATTCAGTACTTC.

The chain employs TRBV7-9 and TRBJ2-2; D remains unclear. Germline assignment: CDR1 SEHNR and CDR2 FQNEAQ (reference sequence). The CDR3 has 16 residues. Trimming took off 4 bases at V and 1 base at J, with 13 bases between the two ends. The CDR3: CASSSTSTLNTGELFF. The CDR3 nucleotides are TGTGCCAGCAGCTCGACTTCTACGCTGAACACCGGGGAGCTGTTTTTT.

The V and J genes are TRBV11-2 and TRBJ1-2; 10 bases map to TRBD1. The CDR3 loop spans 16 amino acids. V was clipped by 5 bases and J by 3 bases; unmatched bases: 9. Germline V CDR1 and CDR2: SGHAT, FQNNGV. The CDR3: CASSHVRDRGHYGYTF. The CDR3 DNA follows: TGTGCCAGCAGCCACGTCCGGGACAGGGGCCACTATGGCTACACCTTC.

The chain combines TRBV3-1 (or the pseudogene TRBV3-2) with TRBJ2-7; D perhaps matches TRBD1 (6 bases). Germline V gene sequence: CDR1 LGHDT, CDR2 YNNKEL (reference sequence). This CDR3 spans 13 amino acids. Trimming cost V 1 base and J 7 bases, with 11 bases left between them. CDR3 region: CASSQVGGGEQYV. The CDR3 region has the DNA TGTGCCAGCAGCCAAGTAGGGGGTGGGGAGCAGTACGTC.

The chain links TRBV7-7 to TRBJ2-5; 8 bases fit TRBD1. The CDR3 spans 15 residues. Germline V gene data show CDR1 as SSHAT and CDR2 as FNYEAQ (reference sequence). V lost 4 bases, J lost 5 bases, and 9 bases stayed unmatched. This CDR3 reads CASSSLSGGGETQYF. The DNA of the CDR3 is TGTGCCAGCAGCTCCCTTTCAGGGGGCGGTGAGACCCAGTACTTC. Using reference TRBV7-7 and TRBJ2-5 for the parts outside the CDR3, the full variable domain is GAGVSQSPRYKVTKRGQDVTLRCDPISSHATLYWYQQALGQGPEFLTYFNYEAQPDKSGLPSDRFSAERPEGSISTLTIQRTEQRDSAMYRCASSSLSGGGETQYFGPGTRLLVL.

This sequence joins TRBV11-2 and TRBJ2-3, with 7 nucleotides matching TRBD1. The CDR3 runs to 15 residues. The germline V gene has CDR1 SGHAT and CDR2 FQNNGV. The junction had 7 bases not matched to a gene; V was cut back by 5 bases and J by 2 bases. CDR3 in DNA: TGTGCCAGCAGCCCCCGGGACAGTTACACAGATACGCAGTATTTT. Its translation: CASSPRDSYTDTQYF.

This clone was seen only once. In DNA form, the CDR3 reads TGTGCCAGCAGCGAAACCTTAGCGGGGGGCACAGATACGCAGTATTTT. Its protein product is CASSETLAGGTDTQYF. The V call is TRBV6-1, the J call TRBJ2-3; TRBD2 matches 9 bases. CDR1 and CDR2 from the germline V gene are MNHNS and SASEGT. CDR3 length: 16 amino acids. Trimming cost V 6 bases and J 1 base; bases outside gene matches: 8.

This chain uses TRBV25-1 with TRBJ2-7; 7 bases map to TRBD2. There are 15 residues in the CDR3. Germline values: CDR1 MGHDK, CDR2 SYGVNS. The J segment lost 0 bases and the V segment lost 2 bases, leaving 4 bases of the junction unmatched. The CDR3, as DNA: TGTGCCAGCAGTGAAGGGGAGGGGCTCTCCTACGAGCAGTACTTC. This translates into CASSEGEGLSYEQYF.

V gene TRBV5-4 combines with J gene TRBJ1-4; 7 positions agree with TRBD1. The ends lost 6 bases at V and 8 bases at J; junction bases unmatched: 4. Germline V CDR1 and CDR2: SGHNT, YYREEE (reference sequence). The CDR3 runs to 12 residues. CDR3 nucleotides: TGTGCCAGCACGGGGACAGACGAAAAACTGTTTTTT. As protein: CASTGTDEKLFF.